The rows below give T cell receptor beta chains drawn from one sample of a study of cytomegalovirus exposure and HLA in healthy donors. TCRdb's table, derived via immunoSEQ multiplex PCR, lists solely in-frame clones and lacks some. The sample totals 130,000 or so clones. Sequencing input: PBMCs. These receptors all come from a woman in her thirties or forties in good health and CMV-seronegative. Each CDR3 is given with its conserved first and last residue. The order of the fields is J gene, D gene, V gene, CDR3 protein, CDR3 DNA. The D gene is left open where the match is weak.

TRBJ1-2 - TRBV5-6 CASSPGGGGYTF TGTGCCAGCAGCCCTGGTGGGGGGGGCTACACCTTC
TRBJ1-1 TRBD1 TRBV5-4 CASSPDRATEAFF TGTGCCAGCAGCCCGGACAGGGCTACTGAAGCTTTCTTT
TRBJ2-7 TRBD2 TRBV29-1 CSVDSGGISYEQYF TGCAGCGTTGACAGCGGGGGGATCTCCTACGAGCAGTACTTC
TRBJ2-3 TRBD2 TRBV9 CASSPTSGGATDTQYF TGTGCCAGCAGCCCCACTAGCGGGGGGGCAACAGATACGCAGTATTTT
TRBJ1-1 - TRBV28 CASSSRQYEAFF TGTGCCAGCAGCAGTCGACAGTACGAAGCTTTCTTT
TRBJ1-1 - TRBV7-9 CASSGGSRGKVSTEAFF TGTGCCAGCAGCGGGGGTTCAAGGGGGAAGGTAAGCACTGAAGCTTTCTTT
TRBJ1-5 TRBD1 TRBV6-6 CASRQTGNSNQPQHF TGTGCCAGCAGGCAGACAGGGAATAGCAATCAGCCCCAGCATTTT
TRBJ2-3 TRBD2 TRBV6-1 CASSDQRGASTDTQYF TGTGCCAGCAGTGACCAGCGGGGGGCTAGCACAGATACGCAGTATTTT
TRBJ2-7 TRBD2 TRBV7-2 CASSPDLAGGRRAEQYF TGTGCCAGCAGCCCTGACCTGGCGGGGGGCCGTCGGGCCGAGCAGTACTTC
TRBJ2-3 TRBD2 TRBV7-2 CASSQQAGVGDTQYF TGTGCCAGCAGCCAACAAGCGGGGGTCGGGGATACGCAGTATTTT
TRBJ1-4 - TRBV5-1 CASSTSPTNEKLFF TGCGCCAGCAGCACTTCACCAACTAATGAAAAACTGTTTTTT
TRBJ2-6 - TRBV5-1 CASSASSGANVLTF TGCGCCAGCAGCGCTAGCTCTGGGGCCAACGTCCTGACTTTC
TRBJ2-5 TRBD2 TRBV6-5 CASSPGLAVRETQYF TGTGCCAGCAGTCCGGGACTAGCGGTTCGTGAGACCCAGTACTTC
TRBJ2-5 - TRBV11-2 CASSPNQETQYF TGTGCCAGCAGCCCCAACCAAGAGACCCAGTACTTC
TRBJ1-6 - TRBV29-1 CSAVEGRGSPLHF TGCAGCGCGGTGGAGGGACGGGGGTCACCCCTCCACTTT
TRBJ2-1 TRBD1 TRBV28 CASKGTGSYNEQFF TGTGCCAGCAAAGGGACAGGGTCCTACAATGAGCAGTTCTTC
TRBJ1-2 - TRBV11-2 CASSLGQPSYGYTF TGTGCCAGCAGCTTGGGGCAGCCCTCCTATGGCTACACCTTC
TRBJ1-5 TRBD1 TRBV28 CASSLDRGYSNQPQHF TGTGCCAGCAGCCTAGACAGGGGATACAGCAATCAGCCCCAGCATTTT
TRBJ1-2 TRBD1 TRBV29-1 CSVEGKGGRGGYTF TGCAGCGTTGAAGGGAAAGGGGGCAGAGGTGGCTACACCTTC
TRBJ1-4 - TRBV6-1 CASSEALLNEKLFF TGTGCCAGCAGTGAAGCCCTCCTTAATGAAAAACTGTTTTTT
TRBJ2-5 - TRBV4-1 CASSQGGEETQYF TGCGCCAGCAGCCAAGGGGGGGAAGAGACCCAGTACTTC
TRBJ1-1 TRBD1 TRBV27 CASANYRGGTEAFF TGTGCCAGCGCAAATTACAGGGGGGGGACTGAAGCTTTCTTT
TRBJ1-2 - TRBV7-2 CASSLRRQTYGYTF TGTGCCAGCAGCTTACGGAGGCAGACCTATGGCTACACCTTC
TRBJ1-1 TRBD1 TRBV5-1 CASSSPGQGGNTEAFF TGCGCCAGCAGCTCCCCGGGACAGGGGGGGAACACTGAAGCTTTCTTT
TRBJ2-1 - TRBV10-3 CAISSGDLTDNEQFF TGTGCCATCAGTTCGGGGGACTTAACCGACAATGAGCAGTTCTTC
TRBJ1-2 TRBD1 TRBV6-6 CASSYGTGLANYGYTF TGTGCCAGCAGTTATGGGACAGGTTTAGCTAACTATGGCTACACCTTC
TRBJ2-1 TRBD1 TRBV15 CATSSEGRGFDEQFF TGTGCCACCAGCAGCGAGGGCAGGGGGTTTGATGAGCAGTTCTTC
TRBJ2-7 TRBD1 TRBV5-1 CASSFGQGATQEQYF TGCGCCAGCAGCTTCGGACAGGGGGCGACGCAAGAGCAGTACTTC
TRBJ1-1 TRBD1 TRBV9 CASSVQGTGQNTEAFF TGTGCCAGCAGCGTGCAAGGGACAGGACAGAACACTGAAGCTTTCTTT
TRBJ2-3 - TRBV10-3 CAISESGREDTQYF TGTGCCATCAGTGAGTCTGGCAGGGAAGATACGCAGTATTTT
TRBJ2-2 - TRBV4-1 CASSHPFAGPGELFF TGCGCCAGCAGCCATCCGTTCGCCGGTCCCGGGGAGCTGTTTTTT